The 18 T cell receptor beta chains presented below share a single source sample, sequenced in a study of spatial heterogeneity in lung cancer. TCRdb analysed the 5' RACE reads with MiXCR anew, one entry per CDR3 protein. The data contain about 38,000 distinct CDR3 sequences, 7.5% of them singletons. The time point is: sample taken at primary tumor resection. Tumor, nontumor lung or frozen PBMC supplied whole RNA that was sequenced unsorted. Sequencing was performed on PBMCs, taken at surgery. The receptors shown here come from a male donor with early-stage non-small cell lung cancer.

This clonotype appeared many times. The chain combines TRBV5-6 with TRBJ2-2; 8 bases fit TRBD1. Germline CDR1 SGHDT, CDR2 YYEEEE. V was clipped by 7 bases and J by 6 bases; unmatched bases: 5. The CDR3 runs 13 residues. The CDR3 coding sequence is TGTGCCAGCCAGGGGGCTTTTTCCGGGGAGCTGTTTTTT. It encodes CASQGAFSGELFF.

There are many counts of this clonotype. The chain combines TRBV6-2 or TRBV6-3 with TRBJ2-1, with D hard to call. The CDR3 contains 11 residues. V was cut by 1 base and J by 10 bases, with 5 bases left in between. Germline V CDR1 and CDR2: MNHEY, SVGEGT. This CDR3 reads CASSYLVEQFF. The CDR3 coding sequence is TGTGCCAGCAGTTACTTGGTAGAGCAGTTCTTC.

Many counts were recorded for this clonotype. CDR3 protein: CASSQGSGNTIYF. The CDR3 DNA reads TGCGCCAGCAGCCAGGGTAGTGGAAACACCATATATTTT. The chain recombines TRBV4-3 with TRBJ1-3, with D uncertain. V was clipped by 3 bases and J by 3 bases, with 6 bases between them. The length of the CDR3 is 13 residues. Germline V gives CDR1 LGHNA, CDR2 YSLEER.

This clonotype appeared many times. The J gene is TRBJ2-3, the V gene TRBV12-3 or TRBV12-4, with D uncertain. V was pared by 4 bases and J by 7 bases, with 18 bases between. This CDR3 is built from 15 residues. As DNA, the CDR3 is TGTGCCAGCAGTTCTCAAGCGTTCCGCAGGCATACGCAGTATTTT. Translation gives CASSSQAFRRHTQYF.

This clonotype occurred many times. V and J are TRBV20-1 and TRBJ1-1, with D hard to call. V was pared by 0 bases and J by 4 bases, with 3 bases between. Germline values: CDR1 DFQATT, CDR2 SNEGSKA (reference sequence). The CDR3 runs 11 residues. The CDR3 bases are TGCAGTGCTAGAGAAGCCACTGAAGCTTTCTTT. Translated, it gives CSAREATEAFF.

This clonotype has only a few counts. The chain couples TRBV7-9 to TRBJ2-5; no firm D call. The CDR3 consists of 11 residues. The V and J ends lost 8 bases and 1 base respectively, with 5 bases between them. CDR1 is SEHNR and CDR2 is FQNEAQ in the germline V gene (reference sequence). The CDR3 DNA sequence: TGTGCCAGCGGGTTCCAAGAGACCCAGTACTTC. It codes for CASGFQETQYF.

The table lists this clonotype with many counts. The CDR3 is CASTLGGATDTQYF. CDR3 DNA: TGTGCCAGCACCCTTGGGGGAGCCACAGATACGCAGTATTTT. This rearrangement joins TRBV12-3 or TRBV12-4 to TRBJ2-3; D might be TRBD1 or TRBD2, each matching 5 bases. The CDR3 spans 14 residues. V lost 7 bases to trimming and J lost 2 bases, with 13 bases between them.

This clonotype has more than one count but fewer than ten. Written as DNA, the CDR3 is TGCAGTGCTAGAGAGGGACTGAATGAAAAACTGTTTTTT. Its protein product is CSAREGLNEKLFF. The chain carries TRBV20-1 and TRBJ1-4; TRBD1 might be the D (5 bases). Trimming left V 0 bases short and J 5 bases short, with 7 bases between. The CDR3 totals 13 residues. Germline values: CDR1 DFQATT, CDR2 SNEGSKA (reference sequence).

Ten or more counts support this clonotype. The V and J genes are TRBV2 and TRBJ1-2, with D perhaps TRBD1 (6 bases). The CDR3 has 12 amino acids. Germline assignment: CDR1 SNHLY and CDR2 FYNNEI. V lost 5 bases and J lost 6, with 10 bases in between. The CDR3: CASSLQGHGYTF. DNA for the CDR3: TGTGCCAGCAGTCTACAGGGACATGGCTACACCTTC.

The rearrangement links TRBV7-3 to TRBJ2-3; D is unclear. Germline assignment: CDR1 SGHTA and CDR2 FQGTGA. V lost 5 bases, J lost 0 bases, and 12 bases lay in between. CDR3 length: 15 residues. The CDR3 sequence is CASSQMDGSTDTQYF. CDR3 nucleotides: TGTGCCAGCAGCCAAATGGACGGGAGCACAGATACGCAGTATTTT.

The sample holds many counts of this clonotype. The chain is built from TRBV3-1 and TRBJ2-3; D uncertain. From germline, CDR1 is LGHDT and CDR2 YNNKEL (reference sequence). The CDR3 runs 14 residues. Trimming left V 1 base short and J 4 bases short, with 9 bases between. The CDR3 region has the DNA TGTGCCAGCAGCCAAGTTGGGTTGTCAGATACGCAGTATTTT. Translated: CASSQVGLSDTQYF.

This clonotype was detected only a few times. The chain recombines TRBV20-1 with TRBJ1-1; a possible D gene is TRBD1 (5 bases). Trimming stripped 6 bases from V and 1 base from J, with 12 bases between. The CDR3 loop spans 13 amino acids. Germline CDR1 reads DFQATT; CDR2 reads SNEGSKA (reference sequence). The CDR3 reads CSACRVTNTEAFF. CDR3 nucleotide sequence: TGCAGTGCGTGCAGGGTTACGAACACTGAAGCTTTCTTT.

This chain connects TRBV18 to TRBJ1-2; 8 bases are shared with TRBD1. CDR1 is KGHSH, CDR2 LQKENI, per germline. J gave up 2 bases and V 5 bases, and 4 bases lay outside the gene matches. The CDR3 runs to 14 residues. The CDR3 here is CASSVGQGNYGYTF. The DNA of the CDR3 is TGTGCCAGCTCAGTCGGACAGGGCAACTATGGCTACACCTTC.

DNA of the CDR3: TGCGCCAGCAGCGAAATCACTTATTCACCCCTCCACTTT. Translation gives CASSEITYSPLHF. The chain has TRBV5-1 and TRBJ1-6; D remains unclear. Trimming pared 4 bases from V and 8 bases from J, leaving 10 bases between. The CDR3 totals 13 residues. The germline gives CDR1 SGHRS, CDR2 YFSETQ.

This clonotype has a handful of counts. The chain has TRBV29-1 and TRBJ2-7; no clear D gene. V lost 2 bases to trimming and J lost 2 bases, with 4 bases between them. Germline V gives CDR1 SQVTM, CDR2 ANQGSEA. CDR3 length: 11 amino acids. The CDR3 here is CSVETTYEQYF. The CDR3 coding sequence is TGCAGCGTTGAAACTACCTACGAGCAGTACTTC.

This clonotype was counted a few times. This rearrangement joins TRBV30 to TRBJ2-1, with 7 bases that match TRBD1. Looked up from germline, CDR1 is GTSNPN and CDR2 is SVGIG (reference sequence). J lost 0 bases, V lost 4 bases, and 6 bases had no gene match. This CDR3 spans 15 amino acids. CDR3 amino acids: CAWTENRGSYNEQFF. In DNA, the CDR3 is TGTGCCTGGACCGAAAACAGGGGCTCCTACAATGAGCAGTTCTTC.

The V call is TRBV12-3 or TRBV12-4, the J call TRBJ2-3; perhaps D is TRBD1 or TRBD2 (5 bases each). This CDR3 is built from 14 residues. Trimming shortened V by 6 bases and J by 3 bases, and 13 bases separated the two germline ends. CDR3 in DNA: TGTGCCAGCAGGAGGGGCCAAGGGACAGATACGCAGTATTTT. Translation: CASRRGQGTDTQYF.

The J gene is TRBJ1-6, the V gene TRBV12-5, with TRBD1 matching over 8 bases. The CDR3 contains 14 residues. With 1 base clipped from V and 9 bases from J, the junction kept 2 bases outside the gene matches. Germline CDR1 and CDR2: LGHNT and FRNRAP. The CDR3 spells CASGLDRGISPLHF. The DNA of the CDR3 is TGTGCTAGTGGTTTGGACAGGGGGATTTCACCCCTCCACTTT.